These 25 T cell receptor beta chains originate from one sample sequenced in a study of T cells in Graves' hyperthyroidism and ophthalmopathy (dated by TCRdb to between 2017 and 2020). The method behind the library was multiplex PCR. Sequenced on an Illumina HiSeq 2000. The TCR beta CDR3 regions were amplified from the RNA transcripts. The TCR CDR3 was subjected to a first round of RT-PCR using the HTBI primer set and the Qiagen OneStep RT-PCR kit. The public reads were reanalyzed by TCRdb: fastp trimming at Q25, MiXCR alignment, in-frame beta chains only. Rows matching on CDR3 protein sequence are summarized as one entry with the most common DNA and genes. This sample gives about 500,000 distinct CDR3 sequences in total; about a sixth of them show up just once. The ten largest account for roughly 15% of the sample. Sequenced material: blood. These receptors all come from a young woman with Graves' ophthalmopathy.

This clonotype was picked up many times. CDR3 nucleotides: TGTGCCAGCAGTCCCCGGACAGGGGGCGGTGCAGAGACCCAGTACTTC. Translation gives CASSPRTGGGAETQYF. The V call is TRBV28, the J call TRBJ2-5, with 11 bases fitting TRBD1. Germline CDR1 MDHEN, CDR2 SYDVKM. This CDR3 is built from 16 residues. With V trimmed by 5 bases and J by 4 bases, 9 bases remained unmatched.

The sample holds many counts of this clonotype. This chain connects TRBV7-8 to TRBJ2-7; D might be TRBD1 (6 bases). Germline V gives CDR1 SGHVS, CDR2 FQNEAQ. V gave up 1 base and J gave up 2 bases, with 9 bases separating them. The CDR3 sequence is 14 residues long. In nucleotides, the CDR3 is TGTGCCAGCAGCTTAGATGGGACACCCTACGAGCAGTACTTC. Protein sequence: CASSLDGTPYEQYF.

The sample holds many counts of this clonotype. The V and J genes are TRBV7-2 and TRBJ2-6; D possibly corresponds to TRBD2 (5 bases). Per germline, CDR1 SGHTA and CDR2 FQGNSA. V was clipped by 5 bases and J by 4 bases, with 12 bases between them. This CDR3 is built from 15 residues. CDR3 DNA sequence: TGTGCCAGCAGCCGCAGTTCGGGAGGGGCCAACGTCCTGACTTTC. It encodes CASSRSSGGANVLTF.

This clonotype was detected a few times. The genes are TRBV10-3 and TRBJ1-5; 7 bases fit TRBD1. Germline V gene sequence: CDR1 ENHRY, CDR2 SYGVKD. J lost 4 bases, V lost 2 bases, and 8 bases had no gene match. The CDR3 is 16 amino acids. CDR3 DNA: TGTGCCATCAGTGAGCCGACAGGGAGTAGGAATCAGCCCCAGCATTTT. Its protein is CAISEPTGSRNQPQHF.

The chain links TRBV28 to TRBJ1-2, with 7 positions matching TRBD1. Germline values: CDR1 MDHEN, CDR2 SYDVKM. The V segment lost 3 bases and the J segment 8 bases; nucleotides outside the gene matches: 9. The CDR3 has 14 residues. The CDR3 nucleotides are TGTGCCAGCAGTTTTCGAGGGGGCGCCTTGGGCTACACCTTC. This encodes CASSFRGGALGYTF.

This clonotype was found many times. The chain joins TRBV28 to TRBJ2-7; tentatively, D is TRBD2 (6 bases). V shed 6 bases and J shed 4 bases, with 16 bases lying between them. The germline V gene has CDR1 MDHEN and CDR2 SYDVKM. The CDR3 has 14 amino acids. The CDR3 bases are TGTGCCAGCAGCCGAGGAGGGGAATTATACGAGCAGTACTTC. Protein: CASSRGGELYEQYF.

This clonotype was seen ten or more times. The chain links TRBV6-1 to TRBJ1-2; 8 nucleotides align to TRBD1. Germline CDR1 and CDR2: MNHNS and SASEGT. V trimming: 9 bases; J trimming: 6 bases; junction bases outside the gene matches: 12. The CDR3 loop spans 14 amino acids. The CDR3 bases are TGTGCCAGTAGAGTGGACAGGGTCTCCGATGGCTACACCTTC. Its translation: CASRVDRVSDGYTF.

This clonotype was found many times. The V call is TRBV6-1, the J call TRBJ2-2; 10 bases map to TRBD1. J gave up 5 bases and V 6 bases, and 3 bases lay outside the gene matches. The CDR3 consists of 14 residues. Germline-derived CDR1 and CDR2 are MNHNS and SASEGT. DNA of the CDR3: TGTGCCAGCAGAGACAGGGGGCAAACCGGGGAGCTGTTTTTT. Residues: CASRDRGQTGELFF.

This clonotype came up many times. This chain joins TRBV12-3 or TRBV12-4 and TRBJ2-2; D gene ambiguous. The CDR3 is 11 amino acids. Trimming left V 3 bases short and J 7 bases short, with 3 bases between. The CDR3, as DNA: TGTGCCAGCAGTTTCCTCGGGGAGCTGTTTTTT. This translates into CASSFLGELFF.

This clonotype has more than one count but fewer than ten. This chain connects TRBV4-1 to TRBJ2-1; D ambiguous. The CDR3 extends over 14 amino acids. V was clipped by 3 bases and J by 6 bases, with 12 bases between them. The germline V gene has CDR1 MGHRA and CDR2 YSYEKL. The CDR3 region is CASSHPSAINEQFF. Here the CDR3 DNA reads TGCGCCAGCAGCCACCCAAGTGCTATCAATGAGCAGTTCTTC.

This clonotype was picked up many times. The chain recombines TRBV27 with TRBJ1-2; D unresolved. V was cut by 2 bases and J by 3 bases, with 13 bases left in between. Germline-derived CDR1 and CDR2 are MNHEY and SMNVEV (reference sequence). This CDR3 has 15 amino acids. This CDR3 is CASSLRPHRDYGYTF. The CDR3, as DNA: TGTGCCAGCAGTTTACGACCCCATCGGGACTATGGCTACACCTTC.

At least ten counts were recorded for this clonotype. The CDR3 is CASSLDPLAGLSSYEQYF. The CDR3 coding sequence is TGCGCCAGCAGCTTGGATCCACTAGCGGGGTTGAGCTCCTACGAGCAGTACTTC. The chain employs TRBV5-1 and TRBJ2-7, with 10 bases identical to TRBD2. Losses at the gene ends were 0 bases for V and 0 bases for J; bases not matched to a gene: 9. CDR1 and CDR2 (germline): SGHRS, YFSETQ. The CDR3 covers 18 residues.

The V gene is TRBV28, the J gene TRBJ2-2; the match to TRBD1 covers 8 bases. CDR1 and CDR2 from the germline V gene are MDHEN and SYDVKM. This CDR3 spans 15 amino acids. After removal of 3 bases from V and 4 bases from J, the junction contained 4 bases not matched to a gene. The CDR3 DNA reads TGTGCCAGCAGTTTGCCGGGACAGGCCACCGGGGAGCTGTTTTTT. Translating gives CASSLPGQATGELFF.

In its sample, this clonotype was seen many times. This chain connects TRBV18 to TRBJ2-7, with 9 bases identical to TRBD1. CDR3 size: 14 residues. V trimming: 0 bases; J trimming: 3 bases; junction bases outside the gene matches: 0. Germline V gene sequence: CDR1 KGHSH, CDR2 LQKENI. CDR3 coding DNA: TGTGCCAGCTCACCACCGGGACAGGGCTACGAGCAGTACTTC. Translating it yields CASSPPGQGYEQYF.

This clonotype was found many times. V is TRBV3-1 and J is TRBJ2-1; D perhaps matches TRBD1 (6 bases). This CDR3 spans 16 amino acids. Germline V gene data show CDR1 as LGHDT and CDR2 as YNNKEL (reference sequence). V was shortened by 3 bases and J by 3 bases, with 15 bases between the two germline ends. CDR3 coding DNA: TGTGCCAGCAGCCATGAGGGGGAGCGGATCTACAATGAGCAGTTCTTC. Its translation: CASSHEGERIYNEQFF.

This clonotype was picked up a small number of times. The chain links TRBV9 to TRBJ1-2, with 8 bases lining up with TRBD1. Germline CDR1 SGDLS, CDR2 YYNGEE. V lost 2 bases to trimming and J lost 5 bases; unmatched junction nucleotides: 2. The CDR3 is 13 amino acids. The CDR3 reads CASSVGQAYGYTF. The DNA of the CDR3 is TGTGCCAGCAGCGTGGGACAGGCTTATGGCTACACCTTC.

This chain links TRBV7-9 with TRBJ1-4; TRBD1 might be the D (5 bases). V was cut by 3 bases and J by 12 bases, with 11 bases left in between. CDR1 SEHNR and CDR2 FQNEAQ come from the germline V gene (reference sequence). CDR3 length: 12 amino acids. The CDR3 here is CASSFQGTELFF. The CDR3 DNA reads as TGTGCCAGCAGCTTTCAGGGTACAGAACTGTTTTTT.

This clonotype was observed at least ten times. The chain combines TRBV29-1 with TRBJ1-2; D is perhaps TRBD1 (6 bases). The CDR3 sequence is 15 residues long. Germline CDR1 and CDR2: SQVTM and ANQGSEA. Trimming removed 7 bases at V and 7 bases at J, with 25 bases between. DNA of the CDR3: TGCAGCGGCCAGGACACAGGGCACGGTTCGGGTGGCTACACCTTC. It translates to CSGQDTGHGSGGYTF.

The chain employs TRBV9 and TRBJ2-2; 9 nucleotides agree with TRBD1. This CDR3 is 16 amino acids long. Trimming removed 3 bases from V and 1 base from J; junction bases left unmatched: 4. The germline CDR1 and CDR2 sequences are SGDLS and YYNGEE. As DNA, the CDR3 is TGTGCCAGCAGCGGTACAGGGGGCAAGAACACCGGGGAGCTGTTTTTT. Translating gives CASSGTGGKNTGELFF.

The genes are TRBV4-1 and TRBJ1-2, with 7 bases identical to TRBD1. The CDR3 sequence is 15 residues long. After removal of 3 bases from V and 1 base from J, the junction contained 5 bases not matched to a gene. Germline-derived CDR1 and CDR2 are MGHRA and YSYEKL. The CDR3 protein is CASSHGTAFNYGYTF. CDR3 in DNA: TGCGCCAGCAGCCACGGGACAGCTTTTAACTATGGCTACACCTTC.

V and J are TRBV28 and TRBJ1-2; D not certain. The germline CDR1 and CDR2 sequences are MDHEN and SYDVKM. Trimming shortened V by 4 bases and J by 4 bases, and 7 bases separated the two germline ends. This CDR3 contains 12 residues. CDR3 sequence: CASSSTRYGYTF. CDR3 coding DNA: TGTGCCAGCAGTTCCACACGCTATGGCTACACCTTC.

This clonotype has ten or more counts. The chain uses TRBV3-1 and TRBJ1-2; 8 bases map to TRBD1. The trim removed 4 bases at V and 3 bases at J, leaving 1 base unmatched. CDR1 is LGHDT, CDR2 YNNKEL, per germline (reference sequence). This CDR3 has 13 amino acids. Here the CDR3 reads CASSPTGDYGYTF. In nucleotides, the CDR3 is TGTGCCAGCAGCCCGACAGGGGACTATGGCTACACCTTC.

This clonotype turned up a few times. Just one base apart from a much larger clone, this may be a read error. The chain joins TRBV28 to TRBJ2-5, with a tentative D call TRBD1 (6 bases). V lost 0 bases to trimming and J lost 6 bases, with 20 bases between them. This CDR3 contains 17 residues. The germline gives CDR1 MDHEN, CDR2 SYDVKM. CDR3 bases: TGTGCCAGCAGTTTATGGGGGCCAGGGGATGGTGGAAAGACCCAGTACTTC. This codes for CASSLWGPGDGGKTQYF.

The chain employs TRBV10-3 and TRBJ1-1; D not resolved. V shed 3 bases and J shed 2 bases, with 13 bases lying between them. This CDR3 region has 15 residues. Germline V gene data show CDR1 as ENHRY and CDR2 as SYGVKD. Here the CDR3 DNA reads TGTGCCATCAGTGAATTCGGGGAGAAAAACACTGAAGCTTTCTTT. This translates into CAISEFGEKNTEAFF.

This sequence joins TRBV19 and TRBJ1-1; a weak D match, TRBD1 (6 bases). This CDR3 is 17 amino acids long. V lost 0 bases to trimming and J lost 4 bases, with 18 bases between them. Per germline, CDR1 LNHDA and CDR2 SQIVND (reference sequence). CDR3 bases: TGTGCCAGTAGTATAGATTCCCTCGTACAGGGCAGCACTGAAGCTTTCTTT. Its translation: CASSIDSLVQGSTEAFF.